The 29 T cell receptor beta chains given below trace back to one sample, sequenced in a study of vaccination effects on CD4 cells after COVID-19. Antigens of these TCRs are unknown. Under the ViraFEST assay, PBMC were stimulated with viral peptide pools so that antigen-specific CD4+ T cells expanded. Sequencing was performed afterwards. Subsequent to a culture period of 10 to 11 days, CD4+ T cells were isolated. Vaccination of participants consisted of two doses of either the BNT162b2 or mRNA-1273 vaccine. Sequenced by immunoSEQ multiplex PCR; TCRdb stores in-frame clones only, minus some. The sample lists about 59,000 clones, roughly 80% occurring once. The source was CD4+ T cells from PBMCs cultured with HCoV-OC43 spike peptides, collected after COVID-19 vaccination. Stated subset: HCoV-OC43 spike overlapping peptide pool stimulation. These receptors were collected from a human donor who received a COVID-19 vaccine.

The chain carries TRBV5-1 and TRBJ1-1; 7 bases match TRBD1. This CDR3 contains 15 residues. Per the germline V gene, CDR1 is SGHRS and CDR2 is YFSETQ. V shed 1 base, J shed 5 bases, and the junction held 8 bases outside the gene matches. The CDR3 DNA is TGCGCCAGCAGCTTGCGTTTCAGGGGGGAGACTGAAGCTTTCTTT. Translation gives CASSLRFRGETEAFF. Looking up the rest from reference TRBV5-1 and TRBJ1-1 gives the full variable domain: KAGVTQTPRYLIKTRGQQVTLSCSPISGHRSVSWYQQTPGQGLQFLFEYFSETQRNKGNFPGRFSGRQFSNSRSEMNVSTLELGDSALYLCASSLRFRGETEAFFGQGTRLTVV.

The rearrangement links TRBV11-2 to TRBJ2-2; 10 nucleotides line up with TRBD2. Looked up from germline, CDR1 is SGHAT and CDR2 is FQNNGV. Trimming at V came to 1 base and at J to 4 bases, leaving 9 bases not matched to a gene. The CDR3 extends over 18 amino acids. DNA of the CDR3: TGTGCCAGCAGCTTAGGGGGGTCTAGCGGGGGCCTCACCGGGGAGCTGTTTTTT. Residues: CASSLGGSSGGLTGELFF.

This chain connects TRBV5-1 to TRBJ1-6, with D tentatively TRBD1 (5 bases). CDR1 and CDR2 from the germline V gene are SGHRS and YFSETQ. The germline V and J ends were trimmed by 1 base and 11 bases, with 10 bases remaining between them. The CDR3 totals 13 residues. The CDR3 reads CASSLFGATPLHF. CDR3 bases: TGCGCCAGCAGCTTGTTTGGGGCCACACCCCTCCACTTT.

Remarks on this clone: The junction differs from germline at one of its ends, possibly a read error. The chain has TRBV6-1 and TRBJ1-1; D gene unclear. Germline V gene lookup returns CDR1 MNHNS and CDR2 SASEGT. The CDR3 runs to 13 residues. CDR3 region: CASREGSDTEAFF. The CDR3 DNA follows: TGTGCCAGCAGGGAAGGGAGCGACACTGAAGCTTTCTTT.

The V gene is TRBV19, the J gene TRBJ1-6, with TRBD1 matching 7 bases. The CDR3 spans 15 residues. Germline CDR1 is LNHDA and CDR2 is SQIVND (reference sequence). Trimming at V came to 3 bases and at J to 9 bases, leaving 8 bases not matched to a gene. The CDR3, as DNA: TGTGCCAGTAGTATTTTGACAGGGACGCGTTCACCCCTCCACTTT. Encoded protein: CASSILTGTRSPLHF.

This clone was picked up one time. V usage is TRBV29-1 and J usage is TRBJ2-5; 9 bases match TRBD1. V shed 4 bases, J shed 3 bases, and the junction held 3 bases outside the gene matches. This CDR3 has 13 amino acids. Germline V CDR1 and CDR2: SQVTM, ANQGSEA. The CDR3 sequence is CSVVGQGKETQYF. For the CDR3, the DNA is TGCAGCGTTGTGGGACAGGGCAAAGAGACCCAGTACTTC.

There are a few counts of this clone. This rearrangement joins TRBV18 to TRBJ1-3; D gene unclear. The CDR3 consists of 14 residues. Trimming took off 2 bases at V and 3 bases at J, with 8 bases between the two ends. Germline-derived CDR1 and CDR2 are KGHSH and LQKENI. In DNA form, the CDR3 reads TGTGCCAGCTCACCAAACAGAAGTGGAAACACCATATATTTT. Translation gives CASSPNRSGNTIYF.

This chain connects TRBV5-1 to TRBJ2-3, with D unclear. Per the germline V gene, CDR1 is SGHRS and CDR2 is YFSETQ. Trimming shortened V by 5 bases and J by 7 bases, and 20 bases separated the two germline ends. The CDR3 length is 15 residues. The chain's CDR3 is CASSWLDPELNTQYF. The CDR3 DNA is TGCGCCAGCAGTTGGCTTGATCCTGAACTTAATACGCAGTATTTT.

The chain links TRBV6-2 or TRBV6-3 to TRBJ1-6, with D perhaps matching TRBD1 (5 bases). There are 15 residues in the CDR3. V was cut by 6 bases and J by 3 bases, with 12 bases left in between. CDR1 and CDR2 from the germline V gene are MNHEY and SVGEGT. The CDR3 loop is CASSPGGNYNSPLHF. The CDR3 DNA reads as TGTGCCAGCAGCCCCGGGGGGAACTATAATTCACCCCTCCACTTT.

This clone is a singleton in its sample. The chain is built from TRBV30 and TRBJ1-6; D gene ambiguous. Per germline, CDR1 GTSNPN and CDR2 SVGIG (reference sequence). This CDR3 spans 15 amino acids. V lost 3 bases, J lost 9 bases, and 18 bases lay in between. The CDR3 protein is CAWSPPPGPGSPLHF. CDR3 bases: TGTGCCTGGAGCCCTCCCCCCGGCCCAGGTTCACCCCTCCACTTT. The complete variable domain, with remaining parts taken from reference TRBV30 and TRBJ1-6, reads SQTIHQWPATLVQPVGSPLSLECTVEGTSNPNLYWYRQAAGRGLQLLFYSVGIGQISSEVPQNLSASRPQDRQFILSSKKLLLSDSGFYLCAWSPPPGPGSPLHFGNGTRLTVT.

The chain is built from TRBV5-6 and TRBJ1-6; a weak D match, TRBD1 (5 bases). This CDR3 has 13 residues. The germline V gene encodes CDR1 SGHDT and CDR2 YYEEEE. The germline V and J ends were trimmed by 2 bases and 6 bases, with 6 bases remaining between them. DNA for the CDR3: TGTGCCAGCAGCTTAAGGGGTAATTCACCCCTCCACTTT. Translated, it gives CASSLRGNSPLHF.

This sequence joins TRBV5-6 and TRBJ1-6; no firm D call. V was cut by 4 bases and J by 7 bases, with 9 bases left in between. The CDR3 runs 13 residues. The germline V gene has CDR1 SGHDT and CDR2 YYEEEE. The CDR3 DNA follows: TGTGCCAGCAGCGCAGACTTGAATTCACCCCTCCACTTT. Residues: CASSADLNSPLHF. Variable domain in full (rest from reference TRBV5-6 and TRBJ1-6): DAGVTQSPTHLIKTRGQQVTLRCSPKSGHDTVSWYQQALGQGPQFIFQYYEEEERQRGNFPDRFSGHQFPNYSSELNVNALLLGDSALYLCASSADLNSPLHFGNGTRLTVT.

CDR3 sequence: CARGEELNGYGYTF. In DNA form, the CDR3 reads TGTGCCAGGGGGGAGGAATTGAACGGCTATGGCTACACCTTC. The V and J genes are TRBV9 and TRBJ1-2; tentatively, D is TRBD1 (5 bases). V dropped 8 bases and J dropped 4 bases, with 18 bases sitting between them. Per the germline V gene, CDR1 is SGDLS and CDR2 is YYNGEE. There are 14 residues in the CDR3.

The CDR3 protein is CSVPGQVYNEQFF. The CDR3, as DNA: TGCAGCGTCCCGGGACAGGTGTACAATGAGCAGTTCTTC. The chain employs TRBV29-1 and TRBJ2-1, with TRBD1 identical over 8 bases. CDR3 length: 13 amino acids. V was clipped by 6 bases and J by 4 bases; unmatched bases: 5. CDR1 SQVTM and CDR2 ANQGSEA come from the germline V gene.

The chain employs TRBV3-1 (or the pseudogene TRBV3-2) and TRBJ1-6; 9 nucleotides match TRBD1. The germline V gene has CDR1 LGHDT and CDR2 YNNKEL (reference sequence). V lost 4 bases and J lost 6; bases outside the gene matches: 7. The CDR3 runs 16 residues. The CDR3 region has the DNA TGTGCCAGCAGCCCTAGGACAGGGGTCCGTAATTCACCCCTCCACTTT. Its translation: CASSPRTGVRNSPLHF.

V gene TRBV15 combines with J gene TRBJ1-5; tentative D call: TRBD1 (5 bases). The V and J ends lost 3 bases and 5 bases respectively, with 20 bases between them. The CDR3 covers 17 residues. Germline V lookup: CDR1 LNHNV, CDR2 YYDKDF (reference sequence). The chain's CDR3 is CATSRGNRDRPYQPQHF. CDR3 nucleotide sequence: TGTGCCACCAGCAGGGGAAACCGGGACCGACCCTATCAGCCCCAGCATTTT.

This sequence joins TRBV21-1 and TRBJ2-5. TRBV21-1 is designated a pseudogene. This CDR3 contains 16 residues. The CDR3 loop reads CASSPTGGQRGETQYF. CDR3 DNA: TGTGCCAGCAGCCCGACTGGGGGGCAACGGGGAGAGACCCAGTACTTC.

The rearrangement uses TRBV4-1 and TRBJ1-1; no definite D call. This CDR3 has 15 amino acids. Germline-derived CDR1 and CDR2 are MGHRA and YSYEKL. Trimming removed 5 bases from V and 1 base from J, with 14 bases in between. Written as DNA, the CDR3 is TGCGCCAGCAGCTTTGACGCAGGATCGAACACTGAAGCTTTCTTT. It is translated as CASSFDAGSNTEAFF.

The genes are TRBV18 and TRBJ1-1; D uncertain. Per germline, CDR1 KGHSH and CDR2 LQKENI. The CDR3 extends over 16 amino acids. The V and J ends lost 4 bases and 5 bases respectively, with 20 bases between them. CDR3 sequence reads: CASSLGGLIGGTEAFF. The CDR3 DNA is TGTGCCAGCTCACTCGGCGGACTCATCGGTGGGACTGAAGCTTTCTTT.

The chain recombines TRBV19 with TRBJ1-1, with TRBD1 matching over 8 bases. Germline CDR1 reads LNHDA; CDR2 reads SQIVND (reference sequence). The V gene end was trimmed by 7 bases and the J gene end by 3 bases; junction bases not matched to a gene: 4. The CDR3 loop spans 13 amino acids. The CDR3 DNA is TGTGCCAGTAAAACAGGGGGGTACACTGAAGCTTTCTTT. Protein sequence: CASKTGGYTEAFF.

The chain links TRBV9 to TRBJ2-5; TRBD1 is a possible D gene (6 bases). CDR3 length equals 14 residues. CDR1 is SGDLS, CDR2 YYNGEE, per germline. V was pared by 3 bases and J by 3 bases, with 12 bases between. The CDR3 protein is CASSDSGGEETQYF. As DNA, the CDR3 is TGTGCCAGCAGCGATAGTGGGGGCGAAGAGACCCAGTACTTC.

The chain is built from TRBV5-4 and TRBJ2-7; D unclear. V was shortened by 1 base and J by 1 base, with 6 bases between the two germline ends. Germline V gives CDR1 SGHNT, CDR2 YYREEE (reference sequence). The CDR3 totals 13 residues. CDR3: CASSLKGSYEQYV. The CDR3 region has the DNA TGTGCCAGCAGCTTGAAGGGTTCCTACGAGCAGTACGTC.

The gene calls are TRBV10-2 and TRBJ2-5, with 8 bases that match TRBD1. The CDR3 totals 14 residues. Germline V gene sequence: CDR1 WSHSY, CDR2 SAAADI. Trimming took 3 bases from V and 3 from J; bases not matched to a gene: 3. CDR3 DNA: TGCGCCAGCAGTGACAGGGGGCGAGAAGAGACCCAGTACTTC. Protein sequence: CASSDRGREETQYF.

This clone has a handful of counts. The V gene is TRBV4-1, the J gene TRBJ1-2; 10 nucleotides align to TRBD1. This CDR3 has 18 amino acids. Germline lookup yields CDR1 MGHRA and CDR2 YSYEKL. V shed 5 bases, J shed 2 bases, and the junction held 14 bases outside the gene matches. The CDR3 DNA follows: TGCGCCAGCAGCTCTAGCTTCCCCGGACAGGGGGGGAACTATGGCTACACCTTC. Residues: CASSSSFPGQGGNYGYTF.

CDR3 coding DNA: TGTGCCACCAGTGATCCCACAGTGTTGGGGGAGACCCAGTACTTC. This codes for CATSDPTVLGETQYF. This chain links TRBV24-1 with TRBJ2-5, with D unclear. Deletions cut 3 bases from V and 5 bases from J, with 15 bases between. This CDR3 contains 15 residues. From germline, CDR1 is KGHDR and CDR2 SFDVKD.

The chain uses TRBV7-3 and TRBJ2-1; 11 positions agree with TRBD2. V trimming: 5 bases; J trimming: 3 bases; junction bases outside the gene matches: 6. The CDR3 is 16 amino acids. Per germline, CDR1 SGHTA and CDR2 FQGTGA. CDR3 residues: CASSELAGGYYNEQFF. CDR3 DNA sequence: TGTGCCAGCAGCGAGCTAGCGGGGGGATACTACAATGAGCAGTTCTTC.

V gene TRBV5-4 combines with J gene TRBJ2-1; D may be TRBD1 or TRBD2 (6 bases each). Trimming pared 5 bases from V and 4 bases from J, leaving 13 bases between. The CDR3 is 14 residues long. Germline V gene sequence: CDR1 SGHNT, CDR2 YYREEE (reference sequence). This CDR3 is CASSEGGPYNEQFF. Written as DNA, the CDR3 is TGTGCCAGCAGTGAGGGGGGCCCTTACAATGAGCAGTTCTTC.

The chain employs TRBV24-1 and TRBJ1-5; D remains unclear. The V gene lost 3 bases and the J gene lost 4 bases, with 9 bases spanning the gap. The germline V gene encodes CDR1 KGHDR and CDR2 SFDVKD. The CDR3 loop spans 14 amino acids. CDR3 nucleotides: TGTGCCACCAGTGATGGCGGCCTAAATCAGCCCCAGCATTTT. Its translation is CATSDGGLNQPQHF.

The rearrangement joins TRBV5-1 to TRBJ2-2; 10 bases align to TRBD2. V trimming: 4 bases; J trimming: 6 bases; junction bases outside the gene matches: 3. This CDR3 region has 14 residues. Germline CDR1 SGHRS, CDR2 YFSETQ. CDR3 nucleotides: TGCGCCAGCAGCCCCGGGACTAGCGCCGGGGAGCTGTTTTTT. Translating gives CASSPGTSAGELFF. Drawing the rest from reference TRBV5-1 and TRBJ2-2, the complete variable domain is KAGVTQTPRYLIKTRGQQVTLSCSPISGHRSVSWYQQTPGQGLQFLFEYFSETQRNKGNFPGRFSGRQFSNSRSEMNVSTLELGDSALYLCASSPGTSAGELFFGEGSRLTVL.